Detailed here is one T cell receptor (beta chain). This clone was seen a single time. Its recognized antigen is unknown. The input lacks base qualities; no much larger clone sits a single base away. These data come from a study of blood T cell repertoires in COVID-19 (dated by TCRdb to 2018 to 2021). Turning to the overall study: Collaborator samples came from the United States, Italy and Spain and covered acute and convalescent phases of COVID-19. The material from the prospective study consisted of cDNA or gDNA derived from T cells, B-cell-depleted T cells, or PBMCs. Deeply sampled blood TCRbeta repertoires from subjects exposed to, actively infected with, or recovered from COVID-19 were included in the dataset. The repertoires were released in a freely available public database intended as a resource for research on the immune response to SARS-CoV-2. Samples were obtained from the ongoing ImmuneRACE study (first 160 participants) and from some 1,300 subjects provided by 6 global collaborators. Nearly every sample came with metadata listing a de-identified subject ID, COVID-19 status, age in years and sex. Where available, HLA class I and class II types were taken from metadata supplied by the sample provider and were not determined by assay-based typing.

Collaborating institutions collected whole blood in K2EDTA tubes following their own protocols. For TCRbeta analysis, collaborator samples were shipped as frozen whole blood, as isolated PBMCs, or as DNA extracted from either sample type. TCRbeta CDR3 regions were amplified from genomic DNA using the immunoSEQ Assay, a bias-controlled multiplex PCR. As for the original processing: Nucleated cell counts per sample were estimated from amplification of reference gene primers within the assay. Sequence reads were collapsed and filtered to measure the absolute abundance of every unique TCRbeta CDR3 rearrangement. Productive Simpson clonality was computed per sample as the square root of Simpson's diversity index over productive rearrangements. In its TCRdb copy, this immuneACCESS table keeps in-frame sequences only and misses some clones. Where compared with another copy, unresolved V genes explain less than half of these, and the others have no known cause. That table furnishes V, J and clone size, whereas the DNA furnished D and trimming. In all, the sample holds under 300,000 clones, and 85% to 90% of those were seen once. 5.5% to 7.5% of the sample is held by the ten biggest clonotypes.

The germline V gene (reference sequence) sets CDR1 to LNHDA and CDR2 to SQIVND. Trimming costs V 5 bases and J 4 bases, and their ends lie 11 bases apart. The CDR3 covers 13 residues, taking in both the cysteine and the phenylalanine. Solely the CDR3 DNA is kept, with 39 bases framed from the first base. Overall study results and their limits: The amount of clinical and demographic metadata varied by source and participant and was provided uncurated.

In this chain, TRBV19 is recombined with TRBJ1-2; the D region possibly corresponds to TRBD1 (5 bases align). The clonotype originates from a woman between 70 and 85 years old with active or convalescent COVID-19. Sequenced: peripheral blood. The bases read TGTGCCAGTAGTGGGGGACTTCCCTATGGCTACACCTTC. It codes for CASSGGLPYGYTF.